This T cell receptor beta chain stems from a study of shared clonotypes between healthy human individuals. This CDR3 has 15 amino acids. Trimming pared 2 bases from V and 6 bases from J, leaving 17 bases between. CDR1 SGHRS and CDR2 YFSETQ come from the germline V gene. Sorted-subset replicate PCR reactions contained approximately 190 ng DNA, corresponding to about 30,000 T cell genomes. Using immunoSEQ multiplex PCR, the repertoire was profiled, and TCRdb retains in-frame clones only, with some absent. The sample carries 2.3 million or so clones, 85% to 95% recorded once. The sample taken for sequencing was naive CD4+ T cells from PBMCs. Subset denoted: CD45RA+ positively selected. The receptor was derived from a man in his late teens or twenties in good health. Some clones in this sample may be carry-over from other donors' samples. The V gene is TRBV5-1, the J gene TRBJ1-1, with D unresolved. CDR3 in DNA: TGCGCCAGCAGCTTCACCCAAGGGAACCCCGCTGAAGCTTTCTTT. Its protein product is CASSFTQGNPAEAFF.